The 22 T cell receptor beta chains given below trace back to one sample, sequenced in a study of CD8 T cells in Susac syndrome. Reverse transcription of about 0.45 to 1 ug RNA was performed with random hexamers. A single record per CDR3 protein comes from TCRdb applying MiXCR to the immunoSEQ multiplex PCR reads. The data contain some 150,000 distinct CDR3 sequences, roughly 94% of them singletons. The sample consisted of CD8+ T cells from PBMCs. These receptors all come from a human donor with multiple sclerosis.

In this sample, this clonotype turned up once. The chain combines TRBV29-1 with TRBJ1-3; D may be TRBD1 (5 bases). From germline, CDR1 is SQVTM and CDR2 ANQGSEA. The CDR3 is 13 residues long. Trimming stripped 4 bases from V and 5 bases from J, with 12 bases between. The CDR3 is CSVVGAVRNTIYF. The CDR3 region has the DNA TGCAGCGTTGTAGGGGCAGTTCGAAACACCATATATTTT.

CDR3: CASSQADSLNEQYF. CDR3 bases: TGCGCCAGCAGCCAAGCGGACAGTCTCAACGAGCAGTACTTC. The chain employs TRBV4-1 and TRBJ2-7, with a possible D match to TRBD1 (6 bases). The germline CDR1 and CDR2 sequences are MGHRA and YSYEKL. V lost 1 base and J lost 5, with 12 bases in between. This CDR3 has 14 residues.

This clonotype was seen just once. The chain links TRBV29-1 to TRBJ2-2; D call uncertain. Trimming pared 6 bases from V and 3 bases from J, leaving 5 bases between. Per germline, CDR1 SQVTM and CDR2 ANQGSEA. The CDR3 is made up of 11 amino acids. The CDR3 spells CSVVYTGELFF. The CDR3 bases are TGCAGCGTCGTATACACCGGGGAGCTGTTTTTT.

This chain uses TRBV12-3 or TRBV12-4 with TRBJ1-5; the D is unclear. Trimming left V 3 bases short and J 4 bases short, with 13 bases between. This CDR3 contains 15 residues. CDR3 residues: CASSFSLAPNQPQHF. The CDR3 region has the DNA TGTGCCAGCAGTTTTTCGTTGGCACCGAATCAGCCCCAGCATTTT.

The rearrangement links TRBV3-1 to TRBJ1-1, with D possibly TRBD1 on 5 matching bases. CDR1 LGHDT and CDR2 YNNKEL come from the germline V gene (reference sequence). V lost 3 bases and J lost 0, with 20 bases in between. The CDR3 totals 18 residues. For the CDR3, the DNA is TGTGCCAGCAGCCATCCCCCGGGGGGTGCGGTGGTGAACACTGAAGCTTTCTTT. This codes for CASSHPPGGAVVNTEAFF.

The table lists this clonotype with a count of one. This chain links TRBV7-6 with TRBJ2-3; 11 bases fit TRBD2. Germline V gene lookup returns CDR1 SGHVS and CDR2 FNYEAQ. Trimming at V came to 8 bases and at J to 4 bases, leaving 11 bases not matched to a gene. The CDR3 has 16 residues. The CDR3 coding sequence is TGTGCCAGCTCCCCTCTTCTAGCGGGGGGTTCAGATACGCAGTATTTT. This encodes CASSPLLAGGSDTQYF. Together with reference TRBV7-6 and TRBJ2-3, the CDR3 gives the full variable domain: GAGVSQSPRYKVTKRGQDVALRCDPISGHVSLYWYRQALGQGPEFLTYFNYEAQQDKSGLPNDRFSAERPEGSISTLTIQRTEQRDSAMYRCASSPLLAGGSDTQYFGPGTRLTVL.

DNA of the CDR3: TGCGCCAGCAGCCAAGATAAGAGGCCAGATACGCAGTATTTT. Residues: CASSQDKRPDTQYF. The chain joins TRBV4-3 to TRBJ2-3, with D hard to call. The CDR3 totals 14 residues. V was clipped by 0 bases and J by 4 bases, with 8 bases between them. Germline V gene lookup returns CDR1 LGHNA and CDR2 YSLEER.

This clonotype showed up just once. The chain joins TRBV7-8 to TRBJ1-2; possible D gene TRBD1, 6 bases. The CDR3 spans 13 residues. Germline-derived CDR1 and CDR2 are SGHVS and FQNEAQ. The V and J ends lost 5 bases and 8 bases respectively, with 15 bases between them. The CDR3, as DNA: TGTGCCAGCAGCCCGACCCCCAGGGGAGGCTACACCTTC. As protein: CASSPTPRGGYTF.

The chain links TRBV20-1 to TRBJ2-1; TRBD2 might be the D (6 bases). This CDR3 comprises 15 residues. V shed 0 bases and J shed 4 bases, with 13 bases lying between them. The germline CDR1 and CDR2 sequences are DFQATT and SNEGSKA (reference sequence). The CDR3 nucleotides are TGCAGTGCTAGAGATCAGGCGGGGCTGTACAATGAGCAGTTCTTC. Translated, it gives CSARDQAGLYNEQFF.

The chain links TRBV27 to TRBJ2-7, with D tentatively TRBD2 (7 bases). The CDR3 totals 15 residues. The germline gives CDR1 MNHEY, CDR2 SMNVEV (reference sequence). Trimming cost V 6 bases and J 7 bases, with 22 bases left between them. CDR3 DNA sequence: TGTGCCAGCAGCGCCGGGGGGCCGCCCCGAGGAGAGCAGTACTTC. Translated: CASSAGGPPRGEQYF.

The rearrangement uses TRBV15 and TRBJ2-7; D possibly corresponds to TRBD2 (7 bases). Deletions cut 6 bases from V and 0 bases from J, with 9 bases between. CDR3 length: 13 amino acids. From germline, CDR1 is LNHNV and CDR2 YYDKDF (reference sequence). CDR3 amino acids: CATSAGASYEQYF. For the CDR3, the DNA is TGTGCCACCAGTGCGGGGGCCTCCTACGAGCAGTACTTC.

The rearrangement joins TRBV29-1 to TRBJ1-1; D is perhaps TRBD1 (5 bases). The V gene lost 0 bases and the J gene lost 11 bases, with 16 bases spanning the gap. The CDR3 extends over 13 amino acids. CDR1 SQVTM and CDR2 ANQGSEA come from the germline V gene. The CDR3 nucleotides are TGCAGCGTTGAAGATTTGGTTGGGGGTCTTGCTTTCTTT. Translating it yields CSVEDLVGGLAFF.

The chain couples TRBV29-1 to TRBJ1-1; TRBD1 agrees at 8 bases. The CDR3 contains 13 residues. V gave up 7 bases and J gave up 3 bases; unmatched junction bases: 7. Germline V gives CDR1 SQVTM, CDR2 ANQGSEA. CDR3 residues: CSAPQGVDTEAFF. The CDR3 coding sequence is TGCAGCGCTCCACAGGGGGTTGACACTGAAGCTTTCTTT.

The gene calls are TRBV5-5 and TRBJ1-2; D call uncertain. Trimming removed 0 bases at V and 5 bases at J, with 17 bases between. The CDR3 consists of 16 residues. The germline CDR1 and CDR2 sequences are SGHKS and YYEKEE (reference sequence). DNA for the CDR3: TGTGCCAGCAGCTTGGAGGCGACGCGGAACCCTTATGGCTACACCTTC. This translates into CASSLEATRNPYGYTF.

A single count supports this clonotype. The CDR3 loop reads CAWSVMGRGPESYNSPLHF. The CDR3 DNA sequence: TGTGCCTGGAGTGTAATGGGACGGGGCCCTGAATCCTATAATTCACCCCTCCACTTT. This chain connects TRBV30 to TRBJ1-6; possible D gene TRBD1, 5 bases. This CDR3 spans 19 amino acids. The V and J ends lost 0 bases and 1 base respectively, with 19 bases between them. Germline V gives CDR1 GTSNPN, CDR2 SVGIG (reference sequence).

V gene TRBV7-9 combines with J gene TRBJ2-7; 10 bases fit TRBD1. The CDR3 has 14 amino acids. The germline V gene encodes CDR1 SEHNR and CDR2 FQNEAQ (reference sequence). The ends lost 7 bases at V and 6 bases at J; junction bases unmatched: 9. The DNA of the CDR3 is TGTGCCAGCACCGCCTCGACAGGGGGCGGCGAGCAGTACTTC. This translates into CASTASTGGGEQYF.

The chain uses TRBV30 and TRBJ2-1; possibly TRBD2 for D (7 bases). V was clipped by 0 bases and J by 4 bases, with 22 bases between them. The CDR3 has 18 amino acids. The V gene's germline CDR1 is GTSNPN and CDR2 SVGIG (reference sequence). CDR3 in amino acids: CAWSVRVGRGPNYNEQFF. CDR3 sequence (DNA): TGTGCCTGGAGTGTACGGGTCGGGCGGGGGCCCAATTACAATGAGCAGTTCTTC.

This clonotype occurred a few times. The chain has TRBV6-2 or TRBV6-3 and TRBJ1-6, with 7 bases fitting TRBD1. V was clipped by 7 bases and J by 8 bases; unmatched bases: 8. Per the germline V gene, CDR1 is MNHEY and CDR2 is SVGEGT. CDR3 length: 14 amino acids. The CDR3 spells CASTTTGTHSPLHF. The CDR3 region has the DNA TGTGCCAGCACCACGACAGGGACCCATTCACCCCTCCACTTT.

The chain is built from TRBV7-9 and TRBJ1-1; D is undetermined. V was cut by 1 base and J by 7 bases, with 7 bases left in between. The CDR3 is made up of 12 amino acids. Per germline, CDR1 SEHNR and CDR2 FQNEAQ (reference sequence). The CDR3 DNA is TGTGCCAGCAGCTTAGGGTCGGATGAAGCTTTCTTT. This sequence encodes CASSLGSDEAFF.

The rearrangement uses TRBV7-9 and TRBJ2-7; a weak D match, TRBD1 (5 bases). This CDR3 is built from 13 residues. Germline-derived CDR1 and CDR2 are SEHNR and FQNEAQ (reference sequence). The V end was cut by 5 bases, the J end by 7 bases, with 15 bases between. The CDR3 protein is CASSPPGPSEQYF. CDR3 in DNA: TGTGCCAGCAGCCCCCCAGGGCCGAGTGAGCAGTACTTC.

V usage is TRBV25-1 and J usage is TRBJ1-2; the D is unclear. Trimming left V 2 bases short and J 8 bases short, with 15 bases between. In germline, CDR1 is MGHDK, CDR2 SYGVNS. This CDR3 region has 14 residues. CDR3: CASSESSGSLGYTF. Written as DNA, the CDR3 is TGTGCCAGCAGTGAAAGTTCGGGGTCCCTAGGCTACACCTTC.

The J gene is TRBJ2-7, the V gene TRBV27; maybe TRBD1 (6 bases). Germline CDR1 and CDR2: MNHEY and SMNVEV (reference sequence). The length of the CDR3 is 12 residues. Trimming took 0 bases from V and 6 from J, leaving 6 bases between them. CDR3 loop: CASSLSGGEQYF. The CDR3 coding sequence is TGTGCCAGCAGTTTATCAGGGGGCGAGCAGTACTTC.